The source of this TCR beta chain is a study of T cells in tumors after PD-1 blockade. Study-level information: During anti-PD-1 treatment, some patients continued daily vismodegib 150 mg.

Broader study findings: Blood contained about 40% of the tumor's TCR clonotypes.

Remarks on this clone: What it binds is not known.

TCRdb's copy holds only in-frame clones and misses some; the assay was immunoSEQ multiplex PCR. Among some 14,000 clones listed, 80% to 85% were seen once. Input was roughly 550 ng to 6,500 ng of genomic DNA from tumor or blood. The source material was PBMCs, sampled after anti-PD-1 treatment. The receptor comes from a human donor with basal cell carcinoma.

The CDR3 nucleotides are TGTGCCAGCAGCTTACCGGGACTAGATTTCTCTGGGGCCAACGTCCTGACTTTC. Translated: CASSLPGLDFSGANVLTF. J is TRBJ2-6 and V is TRBV7-8; 8 bases agree with TRBD2. Germline CDR1 reads SGHVS; CDR2 reads FQNEAQ. CDR3 length: 18 amino acids. J was trimmed by 0 bases and V by 2 bases; bases with no gene match: 6.